The clone carrying this T cell receptor (beta chain) was seen a few times. The authors extracted RNA and reverse transcribed it into cDNA as the sequencing template. The method was immunoSEQ multiplex PCR; TCRdb's version includes in-frame clones alone and lacks a portion of them. The sample lists approximately 170,000 clones, 55% to 70% seen once, with 0.65% to 0.7% in the top ten. Stated treatment: oral pan-JAK inhibitor, 5-10 mg twice daily. Germline V gene sequence: CDR1 SQVTM, CDR2 ANQGSEA. This CDR3 is 15 amino acids long. Trimming cost V 6 bases and J 1 base; bases outside gene matches: 8. The data derive from a study of CD8+ T cells in alopecia areata.

The rearrangement uses TRBV29-1 and TRBJ2-2; TRBD2 matches at 7 bases. The receptor's source is a human donor with alopecia areata. The sample here was CD4+ T cells sorted from blood, taken at week 4, from a patient treated with tofacitinib. CDR3 in DNA: TGCAGCGTCCCGGCGGAGCGGGGGAACACCGGGGAGCTGTTTTTT. Protein: CSVPAERGNTGELFF.